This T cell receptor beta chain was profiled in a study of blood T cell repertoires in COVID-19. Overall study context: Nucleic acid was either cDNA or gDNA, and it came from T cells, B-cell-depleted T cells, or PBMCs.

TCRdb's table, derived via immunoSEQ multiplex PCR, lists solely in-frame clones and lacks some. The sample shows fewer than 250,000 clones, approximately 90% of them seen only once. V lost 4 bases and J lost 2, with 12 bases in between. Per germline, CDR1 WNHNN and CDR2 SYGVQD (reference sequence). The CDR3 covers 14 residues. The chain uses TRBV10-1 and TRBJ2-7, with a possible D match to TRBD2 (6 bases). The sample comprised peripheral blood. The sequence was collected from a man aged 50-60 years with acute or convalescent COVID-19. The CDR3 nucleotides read TGCGCCAGCAGTGGTCGGCGGGATACCTACGAGCAGTACTTC. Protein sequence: CASSGRRDTYEQYF.